This TCR beta chain stems from a study of OX40 agonist ivuxolimab in advanced cancers. Generated by immunoSEQ multiplex PCR, the TCRdb table keeps only in-frame clones and is missing some. This sample yields some 40,000 clones, of which about 82% are seen a single time; just under 40% belongs to the top ten. This clone appeared once. This CDR3 is 13 amino acids long. CDR1 KGHSH and CDR2 LQKENI come from the germline V gene. Trimming removed 2 bases at V and 4 bases at J, with 6 bases between. The chain employs TRBV18 and TRBJ1-5; possibly TRBD1 for D (6 bases). Sample: CD4+ or CD8+ T cells sorted from blood, taken in a trial of the OX40 agonist ivuxolimab. The receptor was isolated from an adult with an advanced solid tumor such as melanoma, head and neck, liver or kidney cancer. This CDR3 reads CASSPGQNQPQHF. The CDR3 DNA reads as TGTGCCAGCTCACCAGGACAGAATCAGCCCCAGCATTTT.